The 13 T cell receptor beta chains in this list originate from one sample, sequenced in a study of blood T cell repertoires in COVID-19. The protocol was immunoSEQ multiplex PCR, while the TCRdb copy is restricted to in-frame clones and leaves out a portion. The sample lists roughly 280,000 clones; approximately 90% were seen once. Sequencing input: peripheral blood. These TCRs come from a woman aged 45-65 years who had recovered from COVID-19.

The chain uses TRBV19 and TRBJ2-5; D is possibly TRBD1 (5 bases). The CDR3 covers 14 residues. CDR1 LNHDA and CDR2 SQIVND come from the germline V gene (reference sequence). The germline V and J ends were trimmed by 6 bases and 10 bases, with 21 bases remaining between them. CDR3 sequence: CASRPVGQGQIQYF. The CDR3 region has the DNA TGTGCCAGTAGACCCGTGGGGCAGGGCCAAATCCAGTACTTC.

This chain links TRBV15 with TRBJ1-3, with D unclear. This CDR3 contains 18 residues. V was cut by 0 bases and J by 4 bases, with 19 bases left in between. Germline V gene sequence: CDR1 LNHNV, CDR2 YYDKDF (reference sequence). The CDR3 is CATSRDPRAWERGNTIYF. The DNA of the CDR3 is TGTGCCACCAGCAGAGATCCCCGGGCGTGGGAGAGGGGAAACACCATATATTTT.

The chain employs TRBV19 and TRBJ1-5; 12 nucleotides line up with TRBD1. The V segment lost 8 bases and the J segment 6 bases; nucleotides outside the gene matches: 5. CDR1 and CDR2 from the germline V gene are LNHDA and SQIVND (reference sequence). This CDR3 comprises 14 residues. The CDR3 DNA reads TGTGCCAGTTGGGACAGGGGGCTGGGTCAGCCCCAGCATTTT. This sequence encodes CASWDRGLGQPQHF.

This clone was seen only once. The chain recombines TRBV6-5 with TRBJ1-1; 10 nucleotides agree with TRBD1. The CDR3 runs to 14 residues. Germline CDR1 is MNHEY and CDR2 is SVGAGI. After removal of 4 bases from V and 6 bases from J, the junction contained 5 bases not matched to a gene. CDR3 bases: TGTGCCAGCAGTTTCCGGGACAGGGGCGCTGAAGCTTTCTTT. The encoded protein is CASSFRDRGAEAFF.

V gene TRBV10-3 combines with J gene TRBJ2-5; 10 nucleotides agree with TRBD1. The germline V gene has CDR1 ENHRY and CDR2 SYGVKD. The CDR3 length is 16 residues. V shed 3 bases, J shed 2 bases, and the junction held 6 bases outside the gene matches. Here the CDR3 reads CAISESGTGVQETQYF. CDR3 nucleotides: TGTGCCATCAGTGAATCTGGGACAGGGGTTCAAGAGACCCAGTACTTC.

Note on this clone: The same CDR3 also results from other DNA sequences found in this sample. The chain recombines TRBV19 with TRBJ1-1, with D uncertain. Trimming pared 7 bases from V and 2 bases from J, leaving 11 bases between. The CDR3 covers 13 residues. The germline CDR1 and CDR2 sequences are LNHDA and SQIVND (reference sequence). CDR3 in amino acids: CASTRAGNTEAFF. The DNA for the CDR3 is TGTGCCAGTACCCGAGCGGGAAACACTGAAGCTTTCTTT.

The V gene is TRBV28, the J gene TRBJ2-7, with D perhaps TRBD1 (5 bases). The V end lost 5 bases, the J end lost 9 bases, and 14 bases lay between the germline ends. Per germline, CDR1 MDHEN and CDR2 SYDVKM. The CDR3 runs to 12 residues. The chain's CDR3 is CASSDRGERQYF. The CDR3 bases are TGTGCCAGCAGTGACAGAGGAGAGCGGCAGTACTTC.

This chain uses TRBV12-3 or TRBV12-4 with TRBJ2-5; D might be TRBD2 (6 bases). V shed 3 bases and J shed 4 bases, with 9 bases lying between them. The CDR3 extends over 13 amino acids. Here the CDR3 reads CASSLAGIETQYF. In nucleotides, the CDR3 is TGTGCCAGCAGTTTGGCGGGAATAGAGACCCAGTACTTC.

The chain has TRBV2 and TRBJ1-5; D ambiguous. V was clipped by 6 bases and J by 7 bases, with 13 bases between them. The V gene's germline CDR1 is SNHLY and CDR2 FYNNEI. This CDR3 has 13 residues. CDR3 amino acids: CASRREAGQPQHF. As DNA, the CDR3 is TGTGCCAGCAGGCGAGAGGCTGGGCAGCCCCAGCATTTT.

The chain joins TRBV19 to TRBJ2-6, with D hard to call. This CDR3 contains 16 residues. Germline V CDR1 and CDR2: LNHDA, SQIVND (reference sequence). The V end was cut by 1 base, the J end by 0 bases, with 7 bases between. The CDR3 sequence: CASSIVSFSGANVLTF. For the CDR3, the DNA is TGTGCCAGTAGTATAGTGAGCTTCTCTGGGGCCAACGTCCTGACTTTC.

This sequence joins TRBV28 and TRBJ2-7, with D possibly TRBD1 on 6 matching bases. Germline V gives CDR1 MDHEN, CDR2 SYDVKM. V gave up 6 bases and J gave up 1 base, with 13 bases separating them. The CDR3 contains 14 residues. Written as DNA, the CDR3 is TGTGCCAGCAGCTATACAGGGAAATCCTACGAGCAGTACTTC. This gives the protein CASSYTGKSYEQYF.

V and J are TRBV6-5 and TRBJ2-1, with TRBD2 identical over 11 bases. V shed 7 bases and J 15 bases; nucleotides not matched to a gene: 17. Germline V lookup: CDR1 MNHEY, CDR2 SVGAGI. This CDR3 is built from 15 residues. CDR3 in DNA: TGTGCCAGCACCTCATTGACTAGCGGGACGGGGGGCCGGTTCTTC. It is translated as CASTSLTSGTGGRFF.

This clone was recorded only once. The rearrangement uses TRBV27 and TRBJ2-2; 10 bases are a match to TRBD1. The CDR3 length is 15 residues. The germline V gene has CDR1 MNHEY and CDR2 SMNVEV (reference sequence). With V trimmed by 7 bases and J by 4 bases, 6 bases remained unmatched. CDR3: CASMRGDRGTGELFF. CDR3 coding DNA: TGTGCCAGCATGCGGGGGGACAGGGGCACCGGGGAGCTGTTTTTT.